This passage covers 22 T cell receptor beta chains from one sample sequenced in a study of blood T cell repertoires in COVID-19. Profiling relied on immunoSEQ multiplex PCR, and the TCRdb table lists in-frame clones only, not all of them. The table includes about 100,000 clones, around 84% detected once. The sequencing sample was made of peripheral blood. These receptors were obtained from a woman in her sixties or seventies in a cohort sampled during active or convalescent COVID-19.

The rearrangement uses TRBV28 and TRBJ2-1, with TRBD2 identical over 13 bases. The CDR3 runs 17 residues. The junction had 11 bases not matched to a gene; V was cut back by 5 bases and J by 7 bases. Germline CDR1 MDHEN, CDR2 SYDVKM. CDR3 nucleotide sequence: TGTGCCAGCAGTCAACCTTTACTAGCGGGAGGGCCAAATGAGCAGTTCTTC. It specifies CASSQPLLAGGPNEQFF.

This chain links TRBV5-1 with TRBJ1-4, with TRBD1 matching 7 bases. V lost 5 bases to trimming and J lost 8 bases; unmatched junction nucleotides: 9. This CDR3 is 14 amino acids long. Germline V CDR1 and CDR2: SGHRS, YFSETQ. CDR3 nucleotides: TGCGCCAGCAGTCCTAGACAGGGTGAGGAAAAACTGTTTTTT. Protein: CASSPRQGEEKLFF. Complete variable domain (other parts from reference TRBV5-1 and TRBJ1-4): KAGVTQTPRYLIKTRGQQVTLSCSPISGHRSVSWYQQTPGQGLQFLFEYFSETQRNKGNFPGRFSGRQFSNSRSEMNVSTLELGDSALYLCASSPRQGEEKLFFGSGTQLSVL.

This chain joins TRBV27 and TRBJ2-7; TRBD2 aligns across 14 bases. CDR3 size: 16 residues. Germline V gives CDR1 MNHEY, CDR2 SMNVEV (reference sequence). V shed 5 bases and J 2 bases; nucleotides not matched to a gene: 5. CDR3 residues: CASSLGLAGGTYEQYF. The CDR3 nucleotides read TGTGCCAGCAGTCTCGGACTAGCGGGGGGAACCTACGAGCAGTACTTC.

V is TRBV5-4 and J is TRBJ1-3; no reliable D call. This CDR3 is built from 13 residues. The ends were cut back, 2 bases at V and 0 bases at J, with 3 bases in the middle. Per the germline V gene, CDR1 is SGHNT and CDR2 is YYREEE (reference sequence). The CDR3 loop reads CASSFISGNTIYF. Written as DNA, the CDR3 is TGTGCCAGCAGCTTTATCTCTGGAAACACCATATATTTT. Combining the CDR3 with reference TRBV5-4 and TRBJ1-3 gives the whole variable domain ETGVTQSPTHLIKTRGQQVTLRCSSQSGHNTVSWYQQALGQGPQFIFQYYREEENGRGNFPPRFSGLQFPNYSSELNVNALELDDSALYLCASSFISGNTIYFGEGSWLTVV.

This chain joins TRBV7-9 and TRBJ1-5; D not resolved. The CDR3 totals 12 residues. Trimming stripped 5 bases from V and 6 bases from J, with 8 bases between. The germline V gene has CDR1 SEHNR and CDR2 FQNEAQ (reference sequence). The CDR3 region is CASSQEGQPQHF. CDR3 nucleotides: TGTGCCAGCAGCCAGGAGGGTCAGCCCCAGCATTTT. Looking up the rest from reference TRBV7-9 and TRBJ1-5 gives the full variable domain: DTGVSQNPRHKITKRGQNVTFRCDPISEHNRLYWYRQTLGQGPEFLTYFQNEAQLEKSRLLSDRFSAERPKGSFSTLEIQRTEQGDSAMYLCASSQEGQPQHFGDGTRLSIL.

On this clone: The junction and the germline gene differ at one end; a read error may be behind it. This chain uses TRBV27 with TRBJ1-5; 8 positions agree with TRBD1. Germline CDR1 and CDR2: MNHEY and SMNVEV (reference sequence). The CDR3 runs to 13 residues. CDR3 nucleotides: TGTGCCAGCAGTTCGGAAACGGACAGGGAAATGAATTTT. It encodes CASSSETDREMNF.

This clone appeared many times. The chain recombines TRBV2 with TRBJ1-1, with a weak D call TRBD1 (5 bases). The V end was cut by 2 bases, the J end by 4 bases, with 11 bases between. The germline V gene has CDR1 SNHLY and CDR2 FYNNEI. This CDR3 region has 14 residues. CDR3 loop: CASSEIGGGTEAFF. DNA of the CDR3: TGTGCCAGCAGTGAAATCGGGGGTGGCACTGAAGCTTTCTTT.

The V gene is TRBV11-1, the J gene TRBJ1-5; a possible D gene is TRBD1 (5 bases). Trimming took off 1 base at V and 6 bases at J, with 10 bases between the two ends. The CDR3 has 14 amino acids. Germline CDR1 SGHAT, CDR2 FQDESV (reference sequence). The CDR3 sequence is CASSLGTSGQPQHF. CDR3 bases: TGTGCCAGCAGCTTAGGGACATCAGGTCAGCCCCAGCATTTT.

The chain is built from TRBV18 and TRBJ2-2; D is uncertain. There are 15 residues in the CDR3. With 0 bases removed from V and 6 bases from J, the gap between germline ends came to 11 bases. Germline V gene lookup returns CDR1 KGHSH and CDR2 LQKENI. The CDR3 here is CASSPPTVMSGELFF. Here the CDR3 DNA reads TGTGCCAGCTCACCACCTACGGTAATGTCCGGGGAGCTGTTTTTT.

The V gene is TRBV18, the J gene TRBJ2-2; D unresolved. Trimming shortened V by 3 bases and J by 7 bases, and 12 bases separated the two germline ends. The germline gives CDR1 KGHSH, CDR2 LQKENI. CDR3 length equals 14 residues. The CDR3 reads CASSPRERGGELFF. CDR3 bases: TGTGCCAGCTCACCCAGAGAGAGAGGCGGGGAGCTGTTTTTT.

The chain carries TRBV10-3 and TRBJ2-1, with a weak D call TRBD2 (6 bases). The germline CDR1 and CDR2 sequences are ENHRY and SYGVKD. Trimming left V 1 base short and J 7 bases short, with 20 bases between. The CDR3 is 17 residues long. CDR3 in amino acids: CAISEYRAGPTGNEQFF. The CDR3 DNA follows: TGTGCCATCAGTGAGTACCGGGCGGGGCCGACGGGGAATGAGCAGTTCTTC.

V and J are TRBV3-1 (or the pseudogene TRBV3-2) and TRBJ1-2; D is uncertain. Germline lookup yields CDR1 LGHDT and CDR2 YNNKEL (reference sequence). Trimming removed 5 bases from V and 4 bases from J, with 5 bases in between. The CDR3 consists of 11 residues. CDR3 in DNA: TGTGCCAGCAGCTCAGGCTATGGCTACACCTTC. Protein product: CASSSGYGYTF.

The chain employs TRBV30 and TRBJ1-5, with D possibly being TRBD1 (5 bases). V lost 0 bases to trimming and J lost 5 bases, with 11 bases between them. The CDR3 totals 14 residues. CDR1 is GTSNPN, CDR2 SVGIG, per germline (reference sequence). The CDR3 DNA sequence: TGTGCCTGGAGTGTACGCAGGGTGGATCAGCCCCAGCATTTT. Residues: CAWSVRRVDQPQHF.

The chain has TRBV5-4 and TRBJ1-2; the D gene is possibly TRBD1 (5 bases). Trimming shortened V by 4 bases and J by 6 bases, and 13 bases separated the two germline ends. The CDR3 is 13 residues long. Germline CDR1 is SGHNT and CDR2 is YYREEE (reference sequence). CDR3 in amino acids: CASSHRGRNGYTF. CDR3 bases: TGTGCCAGCAGCCATAGGGGCAGGAATGGCTACACCTTC.

V and J are TRBV5-1 and TRBJ1-3; D remains unclear. With 5 bases removed from V and 2 bases from J, the gap between germline ends came to 11 bases. Germline CDR1 and CDR2: SGHRS and YFSETQ. The CDR3 is 14 amino acids. The CDR3, as DNA: TGCGCCAGCAGTGCCGGTAGAACTGGAAACACCATATATTTT. Encoded protein: CASSAGRTGNTIYF.

This chain connects TRBV9 to TRBJ2-7; D is unclear. Trimming pared 0 bases from V and 2 bases from J, leaving 9 bases between. This CDR3 has 14 residues. CDR1 is SGDLS and CDR2 is YYNGEE in the germline V gene. CDR3 in DNA: TGTGCCAGCAGCGTAGTCCCGGGTACCTACGAGCAGTACTTC. Encoded protein: CASSVVPGTYEQYF.

V and J are TRBV5-1 and TRBJ2-1, with 10 bases aligning to TRBD2. The junction had 7 bases not matched to a gene; V was cut back by 4 bases and J by 9 bases. There are 14 residues in the CDR3. Germline V lookup: CDR1 SGHRS, CDR2 YFSETQ. CDR3: CASSKLAGGREQFF. The CDR3 nucleotides read TGCGCCAGCAGCAAATTAGCGGGAGGCCGTGAGCAGTTCTTC.

The V and J genes are TRBV5-4 and TRBJ2-3, with 14 bases that match TRBD2. Germline loops: CDR1 SGHNT, CDR2 YYREEE (reference sequence). The CDR3 covers 17 residues. The ends lost 0 bases at V and 4 bases at J; junction bases unmatched: 4. In DNA, the CDR3 is TGTGCCAGCAGCTTGGGGACTAGCGGGAGGAGATCAGATACGCAGTATTTT. It is translated as CASSLGTSGRRSDTQYF.

V is TRBV6-5 and J is TRBJ1-6, with no clear D. The CDR3 runs 14 residues. Trimming removed 6 bases at V and 5 bases at J, with 11 bases between. CDR1 and CDR2 (germline): MNHEY, SVGAGI. For the CDR3, the DNA is TGTGCCAGCAGCAACCGGGAAGATAATTCACCCCTCCACTTT. Its protein product is CASSNREDNSPLHF.

The rearrangement links TRBV2 to TRBJ1-3, with unresolved D. There are 16 residues in the CDR3. Trimming shortened V by 4 bases and J by 0 bases, and 13 bases separated the two germline ends. CDR1 SNHLY and CDR2 FYNNEI come from the germline V gene. In nucleotides, the CDR3 is TGTGCCAGCAGTGGGTATCAGGTTCGCTCTGGAAACACCATATATTTT. It is translated as CASSGYQVRSGNTIYF. Full variable domain (remainder filled in from reference TRBV2 and TRBJ1-3): EPEVTQTPSHQVTQMGQEVILRCVPISNHLYFYWYRQILGQKVEFLVSFYNNEISEKSEIFDDQFSVERPDGSNFTLKIRSTKLEDSAMYFCASSGYQVRSGNTIYFGEGSWLTVV.

This sequence joins TRBV11-2 and TRBJ2-4; a possible D gene is TRBD2 (7 bases). Between the trimmed V and J ends, which lost 3 bases and 7 bases, there was a span of 16 bases. Germline V CDR1 and CDR2: SGHAT, FQNNGV. The CDR3 sequence is 15 residues long. The CDR3: CASSFSEGEGNIQYF. Written as DNA, the CDR3 is TGTGCCAGCAGCTTTAGTGAGGGGGAGGGGAACATTCAGTACTTC.

This clone showed up just once. This chain joins TRBV15 and TRBJ2-2, with D possibly TRBD2 on 5 matching bases. The CDR3 covers 16 residues. Germline CDR1 LNHNV, CDR2 YYDKDF (reference sequence). V was cut by 0 bases and J by 3 bases, with 11 bases left in between. CDR3 coding DNA: TGTGCCACCAGCAGAGAGGTTACTAGGGACACCGGGGAGCTGTTTTTT. Its protein is CATSREVTRDTGELFF. Full variable domain (missing parts from reference TRBV15 and TRBJ2-2): DAMVIQNPRYQVTQFGKPVTLSCSQTLNHNVMYWYQQKSSQAPKLLFHYYDKDFNNEADTPDNFQSRRPNTSFCFLDIRSPGLGDTAMYLCATSREVTRDTGELFFGEGSRLTVL.